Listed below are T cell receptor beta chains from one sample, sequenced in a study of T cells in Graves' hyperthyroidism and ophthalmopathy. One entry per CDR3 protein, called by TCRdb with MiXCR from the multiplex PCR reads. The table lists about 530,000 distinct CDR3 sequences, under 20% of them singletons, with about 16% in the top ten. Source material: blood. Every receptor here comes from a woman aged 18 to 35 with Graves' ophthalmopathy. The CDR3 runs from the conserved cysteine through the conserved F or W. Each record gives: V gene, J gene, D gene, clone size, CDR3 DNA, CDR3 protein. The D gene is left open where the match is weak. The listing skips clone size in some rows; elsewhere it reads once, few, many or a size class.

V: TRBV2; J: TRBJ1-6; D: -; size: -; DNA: TGTGCCAGCAGTGATGTAGTTTCACCCCTCCACTTT; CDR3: CASSDVVSPLHF
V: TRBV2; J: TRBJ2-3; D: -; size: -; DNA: TGTGCCAGCTTAAAGGGATTGACAGATACGCAGTATTTT; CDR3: CASLKGLTDTQYF
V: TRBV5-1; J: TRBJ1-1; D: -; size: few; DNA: TGCGCCAGCAGCTTCCAGGGGCAGGGAGGAACTGAAGCTTTCTTT; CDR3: CASSFQGQGGTEAFF
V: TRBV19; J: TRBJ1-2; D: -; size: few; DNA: TGTGCCAGTAGTCGAGGGCCGAGCTATGGCTACACCTTC; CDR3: CASSRGPSYGYTF
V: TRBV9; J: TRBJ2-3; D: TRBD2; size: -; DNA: TGTGCCAGCAGCGTTGGGGCGGGAGCCCGCACAGATACGCAGTATTTT; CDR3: CASSVGAGARTDTQYF
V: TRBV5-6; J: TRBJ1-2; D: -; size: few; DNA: TGTGCCAGCGGTAAAATTGACTATGGCTACACCTTC; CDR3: CASGKIDYGYTF
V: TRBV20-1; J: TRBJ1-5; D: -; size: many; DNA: TGCAGTGCGAACCTAGCCGATCAGCCCCAGCATTTT; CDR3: CSANLADQPQHF
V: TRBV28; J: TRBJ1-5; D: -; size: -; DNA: TGTGCCAGCAGTCCGGGACTTTATAGCAATCAGCCCCAGCATTTT; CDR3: CASSPGLYSNQPQHF
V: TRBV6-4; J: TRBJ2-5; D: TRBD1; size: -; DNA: TGTGCCAGCAGCCGGGATGGACAGGGGGTGGAGACCCAGTACTTC; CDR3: CASSRDGQGVETQYF
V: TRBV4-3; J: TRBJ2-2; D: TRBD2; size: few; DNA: TGCGCCAGCAGCCAGCGCTTAGCGGGAGGGCCTTGGAACGGGGAGCTGTTTTTT; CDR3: CASSQRLAGGPWNGELFF
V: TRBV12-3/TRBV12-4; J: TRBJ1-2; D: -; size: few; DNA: TGTGCCAGCAGTGACGGGGTATGGGGCTACACCTTC; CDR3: CASSDGVWGYTF
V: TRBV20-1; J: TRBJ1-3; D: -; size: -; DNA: TGCAGTGCTACCGACGGTTTCTCTGGAAACACCATATATTTT; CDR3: CSATDGFSGNTIYF
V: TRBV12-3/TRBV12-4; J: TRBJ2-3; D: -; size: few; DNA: TGTGCCAGCAGTCGCAAAAGGGCAGGGGGCACAGATACGCAGTATTTT; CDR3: CASSRKRAGGTDTQYF
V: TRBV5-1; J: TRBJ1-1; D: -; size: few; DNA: TGCGCCAGCACCCCCGGGGTTAACACTGAAGCTTTCTTT; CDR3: CASTPGVNTEAFF
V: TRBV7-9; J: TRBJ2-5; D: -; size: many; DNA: TGTGCCAGCAGCTTATCCGCGGACGGCGGGTTGGTCGAGCAAGAGACCCAGTACTTC; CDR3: CASSLSADGGLVEQETQYF